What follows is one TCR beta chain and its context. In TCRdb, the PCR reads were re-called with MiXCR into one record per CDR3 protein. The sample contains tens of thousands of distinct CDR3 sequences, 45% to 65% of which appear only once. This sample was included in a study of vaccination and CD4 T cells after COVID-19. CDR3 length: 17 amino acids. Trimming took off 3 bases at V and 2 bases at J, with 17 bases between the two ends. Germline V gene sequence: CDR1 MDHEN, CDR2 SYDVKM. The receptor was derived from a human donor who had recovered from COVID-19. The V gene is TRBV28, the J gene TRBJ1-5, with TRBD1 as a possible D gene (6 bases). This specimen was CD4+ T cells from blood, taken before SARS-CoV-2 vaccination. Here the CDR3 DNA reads TGTGCCAGCAGTTTGGGGTTCAGGGGACGGGGCAATCAGCCCCAGCATTTT. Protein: CASSLGFRGRGNQPQHF.